The 14 T cell receptor beta chains presented below share a single source sample, sequenced in a study of OX40 agonist ivuxolimab in advanced cancers. Measured with immunoSEQ multiplex PCR; TCRdb has only the in-frame clones, and not every one. The table includes around 80,000 clones, roughly 86% detected once. The sequencing here drew on CD4+ or CD8+ T cells sorted from blood, taken in a trial of the OX40 agonist ivuxolimab. The receptors come from an adult with an advanced solid tumor such as melanoma, head and neck, liver or kidney cancer.

The chain joins TRBV18 to TRBJ1-6; D remains unclear. Germline CDR1 and CDR2: KGHSH and LQKENI. This CDR3 has 14 residues. The ends were cut back, 10 bases at V and 4 bases at J, with 14 bases in the middle. The CDR3 loop reads CATQLGVYNSPLHF. The DNA of the CDR3 is TGTGCCACCCAACTCGGAGTATATAATTCACCCCTCCACTTT.

V usage is TRBV28 and J usage is TRBJ2-1; D gene unclear. Looked up from germline, CDR1 is MDHEN and CDR2 is SYDVKM. Trimming took 6 bases from V and 0 from J, leaving 6 bases between them. The CDR3 has 13 amino acids. This CDR3 is CASRGSSYNEQFF. Here the CDR3 DNA reads TGTGCCAGCAGGGGTAGCTCCTACAATGAGCAGTTCTTC.

The V call is TRBV7-2, the J call TRBJ2-4, with D uncertain. Germline loops: CDR1 SGHTA, CDR2 FQGNSA. CDR3 size: 17 residues. V lost 1 base to trimming and J lost 0 bases, with 13 bases between them. The CDR3 region has the DNA TGTGCCAGCAGCTTAGTGAGATTGTGGGGAGCCAAAAACATTCAGTACTTC. Translating gives CASSLVRLWGAKNIQYF.

The chain combines TRBV15 with TRBJ1-4, with D tentatively TRBD1 (6 bases). V was pared by 0 bases and J by 0 bases, with 8 bases between. Germline CDR1 is LNHNV and CDR2 is YYDKDF (reference sequence). There are 16 residues in the CDR3. Here the CDR3 DNA reads TGTGCCACCAGCAGAGATAGGGGGGCAACTAATGAAAAACTGTTTTTT. Encoded protein: CATSRDRGATNEKLFF. Using reference TRBV15 and TRBJ1-4 for the parts outside the CDR3, the full variable domain is DAMVIQNPRYQVTQFGKPVTLSCSQTLNHNVMYWYQQKSSQAPKLLFHYYDKDFNNEADTPDNFQSRRPNTSFCFLDIRSPGLGDTAMYLCATSRDRGATNEKLFFGSGTQLSVL.

The sample holds a few counts of this clone. The V gene is TRBV7-3, the J gene TRBJ1-2; 9 bases are shared with TRBD1. Losses at the gene ends were 0 bases for V and 4 bases for J; bases not matched to a gene: 3. Germline V CDR1 and CDR2: SGHTA, FQGTGA. The CDR3 consists of 15 residues. The CDR3 protein is CASSLTPTGGYGYTF. CDR3 bases: TGTGCCAGCAGCTTAACCCCGACAGGGGGCTATGGCTACACCTTC. Full variable domain (outside the CDR3, taken from reference TRBV7-3 and TRBJ1-2): GAGVSQTPSNKVTEKGKYVELRCDPISGHTALYWYRQSLGQGPEFLIYFQGTGAADDSGLPNDRFFAVRPEGSVSTLKIQRTERGDSAVYLCASSLTPTGGYGYTFGSGTRLTVV.

The count of this clone is one. The chain has TRBV7-8 and TRBJ1-1, with no clear D. V was shortened by 5 bases and J by 1 base, with 11 bases between the two germline ends. The CDR3 loop spans 14 amino acids. CDR1 is SGHVS, CDR2 FQNEAQ, per germline. CDR3 sequence reads: CASSPILPNTEAFF. For the CDR3, the DNA is TGTGCCAGCAGCCCCATCTTACCGAACACTGAAGCTTTCTTT.

V usage is TRBV5-1 and J usage is TRBJ2-3, with D hard to call. Trimming removed 7 bases from V and 5 bases from J, with 11 bases in between. This CDR3 has 12 amino acids. Germline V gene sequence: CDR1 SGHRS, CDR2 YFSETQ. DNA of the CDR3: TGCGCCAGCCGATCGATGCAAGATACGCAGTATTTT. Its translation is CASRSMQDTQYF.

The gene calls are TRBV19 and TRBJ2-4, with 8 bases aligning to TRBD1. Germline loops: CDR1 LNHDA, CDR2 SQIVND (reference sequence). The junction had 5 bases not matched to a gene; V was cut back by 7 bases and J by 6 bases. CDR3 size: 13 residues. The CDR3 region has the DNA TGTGCCAGTACCGGACAGGGAAGAAACATTCAGTACTTC. Translating gives CASTGQGRNIQYF.

The V gene is TRBV27, the J gene TRBJ2-3, with 11 bases lining up with TRBD2. V gave up 5 bases and J gave up 5 bases; unmatched junction bases: 9. Germline loops: CDR1 MNHEY, CDR2 SMNVEV (reference sequence). This CDR3 contains 16 residues. CDR3 in DNA: TGTGCCAGCAGTGAGCCTAGCGGGGGGTCGATAGATACGCAGTATTTT. The encoded protein is CASSEPSGGSIDTQYF.

The V gene is TRBV10-3, the J gene TRBJ2-5, with D perhaps matching TRBD1 (5 bases). The CDR3 totals 14 residues. The ends were cut back, 6 bases at V and 7 bases at J, with 18 bases in the middle. Germline lookup yields CDR1 ENHRY and CDR2 SYGVKD. The CDR3 protein is CAISGPNNQGTQYF. The DNA of the CDR3 is TGTGCCATCAGCGGACCTAACAATCAGGGGACCCAGTACTTC.

The gene calls are TRBV6-6 and TRBJ2-7; 10 nucleotides align to TRBD2. CDR3 length: 14 amino acids. V was clipped by 6 bases and J by 1 base; unmatched bases: 3. Germline assignment: CDR1 MNHNY and CDR2 SVGAGI (reference sequence). The CDR3 DNA is TGTGCCAGCAGATATAGCGGGGGGTCCTACGAGCAGTACTTC. Translated, it gives CASRYSGGSYEQYF.

The J gene is TRBJ1-4, the V gene TRBV6-5; possible D gene TRBD1, 6 bases. Looked up from germline, CDR1 is MNHEY and CDR2 is SVGAGI. The CDR3 has 15 amino acids. Trimming took 0 bases from V and 8 from J, leaving 13 bases between them. Written as DNA, the CDR3 is TGTGCCAGCAGTTACTCTTACAGGGCCGACGAAAAACTGTTTTTT. This sequence encodes CASSYSYRADEKLFF.

The chain recombines TRBV7-2 with TRBJ2-6; 10 bases map to TRBD1. Germline loops: CDR1 SGHTA, CDR2 FQGNSA. Trimming cost V 2 bases and J 1 base; bases outside gene matches: 5. This CDR3 has 18 residues. DNA for the CDR3: TGTGCCAGCAGCTTAAGTGGGACAGGGGTGTCTGGGGCCAACGTCCTGACTTTC. Encoded protein: CASSLSGTGVSGANVLTF.

This chain joins TRBV27 and TRBJ2-1; D unclear. V was trimmed by 2 bases and J by 6 bases, leaving 8 bases between them. Looked up from germline, CDR1 is MNHEY and CDR2 is SMNVEV (reference sequence). The CDR3 has 13 amino acids. This CDR3 is CASSLGIVNEQFF. For the CDR3, the DNA is TGTGCCAGCAGTTTAGGGATTGTCAATGAGCAGTTCTTC.